Sequencing of this TCR beta chain was carried out in a study of blood T cells in healthy people across ages (dated by TCRdb to the mid-2010s). General notes on the study: In model experiments, roughly one uniquely barcoded TCR beta cDNA molecule per two T cells was captured by template switching. To track age-related changes in TCR beta repertoire diversity, the study relied on deep sequencing normalized with unique cDNA molecular identifiers. Four age groups were formed from the donors: young (average 16 years), middle-aged (around 37), aged (roughly 56) and long-lived (more than 75). Donors of different ages were randomly distributed across sequencing lanes to avoid experimental bias. The study analyzed two additional independent replicas of 1 million unique cDNA reads from the same blood draw for two donors, one aged 18 to 30 and one aged 80 or older. Overall study outcomes, separate from this receptor: Since profiling was done on bulk unsorted PBMCs, naive and antigen-experienced compartments could not be conclusively compared. Estimates of total diversity based on one million sequenced T cells were regarded as lower bounds and as underestimates. As age increased, observed TCR beta diversity per million T cells dropped in a roughly linear way, and a significant reduction was already evident by age about 40. Because the CMV infection status of the donors was unknown, age-related changes in expanded clonotypes may potentially have been confounded. The percentage of naive T cells measured by flow cytometry correlated strongly with observed TCR beta diversity. Compared with the aged group, more naive CD4+ T cells, fewer expanded clones and increased TCR diversity were shown by the long-lived group, suggesting age selection.

Preparation of the library involved 5' RACE. These reads were obtained on an Illumina HiSeq 2500. A second 7 to 11 cycle PCR used a sample-barcoded 5' primer and a J-beta primer mix. A unique molecular identifier was introduced onto each TCR beta cDNA molecule by a template-switch 5' adaptor carrying 12 random nucleotides. At least 2.5 million CDR3-containing paired-end reads were obtained from each sample. All of the RNA was converted into first-strand cDNA using the Mint cDNA synthesis kit, with a TRBC-specific oligonucleotide serving as the primer. Following uracil-DNA glycosylase treatment, a first 18-cycle PCR with universal primers M1SS and BC2_uni_R was performed on all cDNA. The authors' pipeline ran thus. Each sample was normalized by randomly selecting 1 million high-quality reads, each carrying a distinct molecular identifier. Instead of being binned into consensus sequences, reads with shared molecular identifiers were discarded. MiTCR, set to a Q25 quality threshold and the strictest error-elimination algorithm, was used for CDR3 identification, clonotype clustering and error correction. A nonparametric unseen species model with Euler transformation was used to estimate a lower bound on total TCR beta diversity. Clones were called with MiXCR by TCRdb after fastp trimmed the public reads at Q25, and only in-frame beta chains were retained. Here each entry gathers all rows of one CDR3 protein and keeps the most common genes and DNA. These V and J calls rely on TCRdb rather than the paper's analysis. The sample includes about 1.6 million distinct CDR3 sequences, with about 31% observed a single time. 11% of the sample is taken by the ten largest.

This clonotype was observed a handful of times. What this receptor recognizes is not known. No clone much larger than this one lies a single base away; base qualities are absent. CDR1 and CDR2 are read off the germline V gene as SGHAT and FQNNGV. From its cysteine to its phenylalanine, the CDR3 spans 14 amino acids. Only the CDR3 DNA stays, 42 bases, in frame from base 1. V gives up 5 bases and J gives up 12 bases, and the segment between their germline ends measures 23 bases. Donors were around 37 systemically healthy Caucasian individuals from Russia aged 6 to 90 years. Each donor gave approximately 10 milliliters of peripheral blood, collected into EDTA-treated Vacutainer tubes. PBMCs were isolated by Ficoll-Paque density-gradient centrifugation, with at least 6.5 million obtained per sample. Total RNA was extracted from PBMCs with Trizol reagent, with at least 6 micrograms obtained per sample. Naive CD45RAhigh/CD27high T cell percentages were measured by flow cytometry on a PBMC aliquot from every donor.

This TCR derives from a woman aged 30 to 39 in good health. Sequencing was carried out using blood. The rearrangement combines TRBV11-2 with TRBJ2-7, with a weak D call of TRBD2 (6 bases match). The CDR3 in this case is CASSPLARRLTPYF. The DNA sequence reads TGTGCCAGCAGCCCTCTAGCGCGTCGACTGACTCCGTACTTC. Reference TRBV11-2 and TRBJ2-7 proteins supply the regions before and after the CDR3; the full variable domain is: EAGVAQSPRYKIIEKRQSVAFWCNPISGHATLYWYQQILGQGPKLLIQFQNNGVVDDSQLPKDRFSAERLKGVDSTLKIQPAKLEDSAVYLCASSPLARRLTPYFGPGTRLTVT.